The text below deals with one T cell receptor (beta chain). Its antigen is as yet unknown. This specimen comes from a study of T cell responses to AZD1222 COVID-19 vaccine. Study conclusions and caveats: White British people made up most donors, females outnumbered males, and clonal diversity was possibly underestimated.

This table comes from immunoSEQ multiplex PCR, and its TCRdb copy is limited to in-frame clones, with some not included. Seen here are 100,000 or so clones, about 93% observed once, and the top ten hold roughly 10%. The CDR3 consists of 15 residues. Germline values: CDR1 MNHNY, CDR2 SVGAGI (reference sequence). V was cut by 2 bases and J by 2 bases, with 10 bases left in between. Sequenced material: peripheral blood, taken 28 days after the second AZD1222 dose. This TCR was sampled from an adult who received the AZD1222 COVID-19 vaccine. The chain recombines TRBV6-6 with TRBJ2-4, with D possibly being TRBD1 (6 bases). CDR3 protein: CASSYQGLTKNIQYF. The DNA of the CDR3 is TGTGCCAGCAGTTACCAGGGGTTGACCAAAAACATTCAGTACTTC.